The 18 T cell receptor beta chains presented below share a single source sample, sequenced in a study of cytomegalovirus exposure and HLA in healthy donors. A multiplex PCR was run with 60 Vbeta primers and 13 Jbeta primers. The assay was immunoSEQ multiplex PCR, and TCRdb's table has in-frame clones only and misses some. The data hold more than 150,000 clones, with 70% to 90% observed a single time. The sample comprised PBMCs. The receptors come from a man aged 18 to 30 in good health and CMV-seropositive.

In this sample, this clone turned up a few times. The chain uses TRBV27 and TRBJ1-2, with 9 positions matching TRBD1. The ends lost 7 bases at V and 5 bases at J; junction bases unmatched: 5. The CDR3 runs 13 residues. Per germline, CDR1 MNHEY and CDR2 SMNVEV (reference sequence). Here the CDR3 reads CASNPGTGYGYTF. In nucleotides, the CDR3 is TGTGCCAGCAATCCCGGGACAGGGTATGGCTACACCTTC.

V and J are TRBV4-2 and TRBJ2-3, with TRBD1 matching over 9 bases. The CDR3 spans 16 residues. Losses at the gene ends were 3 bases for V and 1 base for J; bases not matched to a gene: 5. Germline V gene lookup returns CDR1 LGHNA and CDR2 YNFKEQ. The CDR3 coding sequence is TGTGCCAGCAGCCATCGGACAGGGGATGGCACAGATACGCAGTATTTT. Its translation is CASSHRTGDGTDTQYF.

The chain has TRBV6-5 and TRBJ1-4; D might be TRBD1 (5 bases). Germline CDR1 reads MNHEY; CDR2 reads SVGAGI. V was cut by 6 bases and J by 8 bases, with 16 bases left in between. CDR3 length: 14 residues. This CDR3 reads CASRLQAGSEKLFF. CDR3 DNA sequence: TGTGCCAGCAGATTACAGGCTGGGTCAGAAAAACTGTTTTTT.

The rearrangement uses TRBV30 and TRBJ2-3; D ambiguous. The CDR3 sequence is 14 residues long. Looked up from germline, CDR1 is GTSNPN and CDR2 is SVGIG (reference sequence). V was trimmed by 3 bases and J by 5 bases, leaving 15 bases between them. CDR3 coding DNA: TGTGCCTGGAGCCCTAGAGGAATGGGAGATACGCAGTATTTT. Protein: CAWSPRGMGDTQYF.

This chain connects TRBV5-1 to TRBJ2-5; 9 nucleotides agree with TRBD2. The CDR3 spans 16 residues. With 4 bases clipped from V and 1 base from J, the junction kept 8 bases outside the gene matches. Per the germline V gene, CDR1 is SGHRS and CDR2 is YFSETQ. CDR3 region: CASSVTAGGRQETQYF. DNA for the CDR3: TGCGCCAGCAGCGTAACAGCGGGGGGCCGCCAAGAGACCCAGTACTTC.

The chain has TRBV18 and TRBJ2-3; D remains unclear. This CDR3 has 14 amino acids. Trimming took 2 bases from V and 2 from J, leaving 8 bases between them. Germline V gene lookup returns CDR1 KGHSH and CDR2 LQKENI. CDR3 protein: CASSPMADTDTQYF. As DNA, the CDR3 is TGTGCCAGCTCACCAATGGCGGACACAGATACGCAGTATTTT.

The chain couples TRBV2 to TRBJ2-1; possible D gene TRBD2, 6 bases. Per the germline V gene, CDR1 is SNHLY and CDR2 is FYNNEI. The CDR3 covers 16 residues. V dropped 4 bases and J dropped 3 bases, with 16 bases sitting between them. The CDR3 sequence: CASSGDSLEVYNEQFF. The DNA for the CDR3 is TGTGCCAGCAGTGGGGACTCCCTCGAAGTCTACAATGAGCAGTTCTTC.

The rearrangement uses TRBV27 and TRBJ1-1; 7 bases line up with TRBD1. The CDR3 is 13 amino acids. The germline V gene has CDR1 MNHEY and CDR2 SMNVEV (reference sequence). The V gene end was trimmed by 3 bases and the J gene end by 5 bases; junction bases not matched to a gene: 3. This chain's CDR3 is CASSFPGGTEAFF. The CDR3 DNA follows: TGTGCCAGCAGTTTTCCAGGGGGGACTGAAGCTTTCTTT.

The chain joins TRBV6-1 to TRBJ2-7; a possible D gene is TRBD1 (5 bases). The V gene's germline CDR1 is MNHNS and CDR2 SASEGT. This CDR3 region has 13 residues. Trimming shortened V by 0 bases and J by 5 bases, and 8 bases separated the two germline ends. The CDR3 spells CASSEAGVDEQYF. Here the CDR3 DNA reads TGTGCCAGCAGTGAAGCAGGGGTCGACGAGCAGTACTTC.

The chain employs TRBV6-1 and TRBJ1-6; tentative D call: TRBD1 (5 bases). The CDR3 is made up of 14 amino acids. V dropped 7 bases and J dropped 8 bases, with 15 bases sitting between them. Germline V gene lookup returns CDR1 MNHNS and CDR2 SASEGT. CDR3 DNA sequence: TGTGCCAGCACAAGGGGTTATTCGGATTCACCCCTCCACTTT. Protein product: CASTRGYSDSPLHF.

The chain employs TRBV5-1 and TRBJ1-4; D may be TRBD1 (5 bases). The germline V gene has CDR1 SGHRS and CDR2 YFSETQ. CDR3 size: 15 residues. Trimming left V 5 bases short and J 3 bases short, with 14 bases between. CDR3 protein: CASSRREGANEKLFF. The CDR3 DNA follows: TGCGCCAGCAGTCGAAGGGAAGGGGCTAATGAAAAACTGTTTTTT.

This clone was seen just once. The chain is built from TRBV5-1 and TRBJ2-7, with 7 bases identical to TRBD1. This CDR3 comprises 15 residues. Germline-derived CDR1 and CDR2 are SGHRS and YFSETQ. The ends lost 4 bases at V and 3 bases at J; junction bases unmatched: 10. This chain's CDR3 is CASSLGQALLYEQYF. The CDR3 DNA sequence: TGCGCCAGCAGCCTTGGACAGGCCCTCCTCTACGAGCAGTACTTC.

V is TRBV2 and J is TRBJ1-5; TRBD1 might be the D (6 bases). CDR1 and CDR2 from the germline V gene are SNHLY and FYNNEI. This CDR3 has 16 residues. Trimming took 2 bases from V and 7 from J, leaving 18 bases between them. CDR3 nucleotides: TGTGCCAGCAGTGAAACGCCGGGACACGGGAACCAGCCCCAGCATTTT. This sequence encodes CASSETPGHGNQPQHF.

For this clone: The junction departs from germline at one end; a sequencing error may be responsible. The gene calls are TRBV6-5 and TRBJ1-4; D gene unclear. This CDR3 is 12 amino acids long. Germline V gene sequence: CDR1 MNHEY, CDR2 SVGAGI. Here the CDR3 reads CASSYKGEKLSF. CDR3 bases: TGTGCCAGCAGTTACAAGGGAGAAAAACTGTCTTTT.

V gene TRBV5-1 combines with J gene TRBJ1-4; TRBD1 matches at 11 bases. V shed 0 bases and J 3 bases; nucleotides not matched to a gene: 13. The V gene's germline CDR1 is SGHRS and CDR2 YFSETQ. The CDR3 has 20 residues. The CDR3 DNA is TGCGCCAGCAGCTTGGGGACAGGGGGCGCGATATTGACGGCTAATGAAAAACTGTTTTTT. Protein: CASSLGTGGAILTANEKLFF.

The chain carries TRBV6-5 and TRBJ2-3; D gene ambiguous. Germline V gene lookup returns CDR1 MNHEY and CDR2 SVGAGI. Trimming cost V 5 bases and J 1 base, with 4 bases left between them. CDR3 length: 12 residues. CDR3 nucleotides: TGTGCCAGCAGTCCGGGCACAGATACGCAGTATTTT. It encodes CASSPGTDTQYF.

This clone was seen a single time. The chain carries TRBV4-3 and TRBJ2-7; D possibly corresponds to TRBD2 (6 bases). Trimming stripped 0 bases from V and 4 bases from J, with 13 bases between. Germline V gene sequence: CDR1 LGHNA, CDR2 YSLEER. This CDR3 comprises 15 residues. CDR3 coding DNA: TGCGCCAGCAGCCAAGACCTTACTGGGGGGTACGAGCAGTACTTC. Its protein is CASSQDLTGGYEQYF.

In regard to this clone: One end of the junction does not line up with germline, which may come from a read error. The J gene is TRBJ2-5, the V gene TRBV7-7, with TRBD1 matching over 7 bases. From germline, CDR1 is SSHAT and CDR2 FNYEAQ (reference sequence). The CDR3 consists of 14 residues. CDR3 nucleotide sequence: TGTGCTAGCAGCCGCGACAGGGTGGGCGAGACCCAGTACTTC. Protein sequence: CASSRDRVGETQYF.